The 4 T cell receptor beta chains listed next were all sequenced from one sample in a study of cytomegalovirus exposure and HLA in healthy donors. This PCR relied on a set of 60 Vbeta primers and 13 Jbeta primers. Profiling relied on immunoSEQ multiplex PCR, and the TCRdb table lists in-frame clones only, not all of them. This sample carries some 190,000 clones, about 82% of them seen once, and the ten largest clones take about 1.6%. Specimen: PBMCs. These receptors all come from a man between 18 and 29 years old in good health and CMV-seronegative.

The rearrangement uses TRBV6-5 and TRBJ2-7; TRBD1 matches at 8 bases. There are 15 residues in the CDR3. With V trimmed by 6 bases and J by 5 bases, 12 bases remained unmatched. Per germline, CDR1 MNHEY and CDR2 SVGAGI. DNA of the CDR3: TGTGCCAGCAGGGGTCAGGACAGGGCCAGGGACGAGCAGTACTTC. Protein: CASRGQDRARDEQYF.

This chain uses TRBV13 with TRBJ1-4; no definite D call. Germline lookup yields CDR1 PRHDT and CDR2 FYEKMQ (reference sequence). V lost 5 bases to trimming and J lost 13 bases, with 20 bases between them. CDR3 length equals 14 residues. CDR3 bases: TGTGCCAGCAGCCGCGGTCCCACTCCCAACGCACTGTTTTTT. Translating it yields CASSRGPTPNALFF. Supplemented by reference TRBV13 and TRBJ1-4, the full variable domain reads AAGVIQSPRHLIKEKRETATLKCYPIPRHDTVYWYQQGPGQDPQFLISFYEKMQSDKGSIPDRFSAQQFSDYHSELNMSSLELGDSALYFCASSRGPTPNALFFGSGTQLSVL.

The CDR3 is CATSREGGSSYEQYF. CDR3 nucleotides: TGTGCCACCAGCAGAGAAGGAGGGAGCTCCTACGAGCAGTACTTC. The rearrangement links TRBV15 to TRBJ2-7, with D possibly being TRBD2 (6 bases). V gave up 0 bases and J gave up 0 bases, with 9 bases separating them. This CDR3 comprises 15 residues. Per the germline V gene, CDR1 is LNHNV and CDR2 is YYDKDF (reference sequence).

The J gene is TRBJ2-1, the V gene TRBV5-1; 12 bases map to TRBD2. The germline V gene has CDR1 SGHRS and CDR2 YFSETQ. CDR3 length equals 16 residues. V lost 5 bases to trimming and J lost 4 bases; unmatched junction nucleotides: 7. CDR3 protein: CASRPSGGGNYNEQFF. The CDR3 DNA sequence: TGCGCCAGCAGACCTAGCGGGGGGGGTAATTACAATGAGCAGTTCTTC.